The 12 T cell receptor beta chains listed next were all sequenced from one sample in a study of CD8 T cells in Susac syndrome. RNA in amounts of roughly 0.5 to 1 ug was reverse transcribed with random hexamers. TCRdb called the immunoSEQ multiplex PCR reads again in MiXCR, with one record for every CDR3 protein. The sample holds some 130,000 distinct CDR3 sequences, roughly 95% seen once. The source material was CD4+ T cells from PBMCs. Receptor source: a human donor in good health.

The chain employs TRBV7-9 and TRBJ2-7; weak D call: TRBD2 (5 bases). Trimming removed 5 bases at V and 3 bases at J, with 8 bases between. This CDR3 is 12 amino acids long. CDR1 SEHNR and CDR2 FQNEAQ come from the germline V gene (reference sequence). In DNA, the CDR3 is TGTGCCAGCAGCACACTAGGCTACGAGCAGTACTTC. This sequence encodes CASSTLGYEQYF.

This clonotype has only one observation. The chain joins TRBV20-1 to TRBJ2-5; 10 positions agree with TRBD2. J lost 5 bases, V lost 6 bases, and 9 bases had no gene match. Germline V lookup: CDR1 DFQATT, CDR2 SNEGSKA (reference sequence). This CDR3 is 14 amino acids long. CDR3 DNA: TGCAGTGCCCTCGGTCTAGCGGGAGTCGAGACCCAGTACTTC. Protein: CSALGLAGVETQYF.

This chain connects TRBV30 to TRBJ2-7, with D possibly being TRBD1 (6 bases). Germline V lookup: CDR1 GTSNPN, CDR2 SVGIG (reference sequence). CDR3 length: 14 amino acids. V lost 6 bases and J lost 4, with 19 bases in between. As DNA, the CDR3 is TGTGCCTGTCAAAGGGGGACGGGGTTGTACGAGCAGTACTTC. It codes for CACQRGTGLYEQYF.

The chain links TRBV7-9 to TRBJ1-1; D gene uncertain. The CDR3 runs to 13 residues. Trimming left V 5 bases short and J 3 bases short, with 10 bases between. Germline V gene lookup returns CDR1 SEHNR and CDR2 FQNEAQ (reference sequence). CDR3 sequence reads: CASSREPHTEAFF. The CDR3 DNA sequence: TGTGCCAGCAGCAGGGAACCACACACTGAAGCTTTCTTT.

This clonotype was seen only once. The rearrangement links TRBV4-2 to TRBJ1-1; perhaps TRBD1 as D (5 bases). V was clipped by 0 bases and J by 0 bases, with 20 bases between them. Germline V gives CDR1 LGHNA, CDR2 YNFKEQ. This CDR3 has 19 amino acids. CDR3 sequence reads: CASSQEPGRGGDLNTEAFF. DNA of the CDR3: TGTGCCAGCAGCCAAGAACCAGGGCGTGGAGGGGACTTGAACACTGAAGCTTTCTTT.

CDR3 coding DNA: TGTGCCAGCCGGGAGCGGCAAGAGACCCAGTACTTC. Translation gives CASRERQETQYF. This chain uses TRBV3-1 with TRBJ2-5, with D possibly being TRBD2 (6 bases). The CDR3 is 12 amino acids. Trimming removed 8 bases from V and 2 bases from J, with 9 bases in between. CDR1 and CDR2 (germline): LGHDT, YNNKEL (reference sequence).

The chain has TRBV15 and TRBJ2-3; no clear D gene. CDR1 is LNHNV, CDR2 YYDKDF, per germline (reference sequence). The ends were cut back, 1 base at V and 0 bases at J, with 8 bases in the middle. The CDR3 runs to 15 residues. The CDR3 loop reads CATSRAASSTDTQYF. CDR3 coding DNA: TGTGCCACCAGCAGAGCAGCGTCTAGCACAGATACGCAGTATTTT.

This chain joins TRBV5-1 and TRBJ1-4, with D perhaps matching TRBD1 (5 bases). This CDR3 is built from 14 residues. The V and J ends lost 6 bases and 4 bases respectively, with 13 bases between them. Germline-derived CDR1 and CDR2 are SGHRS and YFSETQ. The CDR3: CASTPGGSNEKLFF. The DNA for the CDR3 is TGCGCCAGCACCCCGGGGGGGAGTAATGAAAAACTGTTTTTT.

DNA of the CDR3: TGTGCCAGCAGACACGGGACAGGGGCCGGGGAGCTGTTTTTT. It encodes CASRHGTGAGELFF. The chain couples TRBV3-1 to TRBJ2-2; 10 bases are a match to TRBD1. The V and J ends lost 6 bases and 6 bases, in that order; junction bases with no gene match: 4. Looked up from germline, CDR1 is LGHDT and CDR2 is YNNKEL (reference sequence). This CDR3 has 14 residues.

The V gene is TRBV2, the J gene TRBJ2-7, with D perhaps matching TRBD1 (6 bases). The CDR3 has 16 residues. CDR1 and CDR2 (germline): SNHLY, FYNNEI. Trimming removed 6 bases at V and 5 bases at J, with 23 bases between. As DNA, the CDR3 is TGTGCCAGCAGCGCTCAAGGACAGCTCATCTGGAACGAGCAGTACTTC. Translated: CASSAQGQLIWNEQYF. Complete variable domain (other parts from reference TRBV2 and TRBJ2-7): EPEVTQTPSHQVTQMGQEVILRCVPISNHLYFYWYRQILGQKVEFLVSFYNNEISEKSEIFDDQFSVERPDGSNFTLKIRSTKLEDSAMYFCASSAQGQLIWNEQYFGPGTRLTVT.

CDR3 residues: CASSLKGASTDTQYF. CDR3 nucleotides: TGCGCCAGCAGCTTGAAGGGCGCTAGCACAGATACGCAGTATTTT. The gene calls are TRBV5-1 and TRBJ2-3; D ambiguous. The CDR3 loop spans 15 amino acids. V lost 1 base to trimming and J lost 0 bases, with 9 bases between them. CDR1 SGHRS and CDR2 YFSETQ come from the germline V gene.

The chain carries TRBV29-1 and TRBJ2-7, with 9 bases fitting TRBD2. This CDR3 is built from 13 residues. With V trimmed by 6 bases and J by 3 bases, 6 bases remained unmatched. Germline V gene lookup returns CDR1 SQVTM and CDR2 ANQGSEA. CDR3 coding DNA: TGCAGCGTCAGACTAGCGGCGAACTACGAGCAGTACTTC. It codes for CSVRLAANYEQYF.